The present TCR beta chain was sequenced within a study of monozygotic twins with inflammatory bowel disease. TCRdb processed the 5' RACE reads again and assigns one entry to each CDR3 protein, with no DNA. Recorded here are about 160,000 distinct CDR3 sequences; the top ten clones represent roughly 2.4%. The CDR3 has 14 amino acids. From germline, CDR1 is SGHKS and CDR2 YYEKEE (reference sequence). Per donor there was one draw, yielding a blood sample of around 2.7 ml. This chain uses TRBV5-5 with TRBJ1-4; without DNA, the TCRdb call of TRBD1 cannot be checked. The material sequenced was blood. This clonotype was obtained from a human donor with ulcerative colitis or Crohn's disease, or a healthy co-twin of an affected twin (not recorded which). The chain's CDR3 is CASSKTGGDEKLFF.